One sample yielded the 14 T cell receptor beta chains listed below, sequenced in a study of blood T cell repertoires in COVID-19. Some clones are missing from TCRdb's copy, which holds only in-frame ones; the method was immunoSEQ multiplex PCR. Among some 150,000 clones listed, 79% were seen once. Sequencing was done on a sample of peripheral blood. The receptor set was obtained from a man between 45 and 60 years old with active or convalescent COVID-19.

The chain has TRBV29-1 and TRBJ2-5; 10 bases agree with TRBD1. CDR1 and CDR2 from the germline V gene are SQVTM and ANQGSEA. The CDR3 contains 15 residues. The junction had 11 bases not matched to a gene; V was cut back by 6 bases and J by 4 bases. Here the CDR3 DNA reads TGCAGCGTACCCCGACAGGGGGCCGGTCGAGAGACCCAGTACTTC. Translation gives CSVPRQGAGRETQYF.

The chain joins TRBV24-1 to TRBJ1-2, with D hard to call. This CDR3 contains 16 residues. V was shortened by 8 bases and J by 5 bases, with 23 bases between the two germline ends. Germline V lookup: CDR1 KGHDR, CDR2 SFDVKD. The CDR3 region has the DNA TGTGCCACCACCGGCGGGCTGCTCAAAGATGAATATGGCTACACCTTC. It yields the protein CATTGGLLKDEYGYTF.

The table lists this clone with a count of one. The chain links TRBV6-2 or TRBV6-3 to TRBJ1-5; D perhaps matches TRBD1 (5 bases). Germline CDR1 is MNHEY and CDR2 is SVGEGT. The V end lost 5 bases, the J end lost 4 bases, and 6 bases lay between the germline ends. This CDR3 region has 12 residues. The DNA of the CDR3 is TGTGCCAGCAGTAGGGGTAATCAGCCCCAGCATTTT. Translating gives CASSRGNQPQHF.

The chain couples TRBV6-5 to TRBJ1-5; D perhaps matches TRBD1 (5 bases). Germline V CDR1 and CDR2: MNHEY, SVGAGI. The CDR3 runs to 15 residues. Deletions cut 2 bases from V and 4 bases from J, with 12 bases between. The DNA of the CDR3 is TGTGCCAGCAGTTACGCGACCGACAGTAATCAGCCCCAGCATTTT. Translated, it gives CASSYATDSNQPQHF.

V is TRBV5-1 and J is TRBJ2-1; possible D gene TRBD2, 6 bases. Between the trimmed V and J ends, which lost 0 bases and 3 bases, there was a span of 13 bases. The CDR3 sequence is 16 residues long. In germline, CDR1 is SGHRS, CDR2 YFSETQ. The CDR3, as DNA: TGCGCCAGCAGCTTGGGGTTAGCGGTGATCTACAATGAGCAGTTCTTC. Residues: CASSLGLAVIYNEQFF. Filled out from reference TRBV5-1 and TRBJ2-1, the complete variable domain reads KAGVTQTPRYLIKTRGQQVTLSCSPISGHRSVSWYQQTPGQGLQFLFEYFSETQRNKGNFPGRFSGRQFSNSRSEMNVSTLELGDSALYLCASSLGLAVIYNEQFFGPGTRLTVL.

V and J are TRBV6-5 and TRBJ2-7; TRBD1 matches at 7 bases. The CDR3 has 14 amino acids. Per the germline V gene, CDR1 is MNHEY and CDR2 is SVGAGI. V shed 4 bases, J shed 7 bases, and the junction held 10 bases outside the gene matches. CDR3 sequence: CASSSGTDSQEQYF. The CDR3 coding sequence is TGTGCCAGCAGTTCCGGGACAGACTCCCAGGAGCAGTACTTC.

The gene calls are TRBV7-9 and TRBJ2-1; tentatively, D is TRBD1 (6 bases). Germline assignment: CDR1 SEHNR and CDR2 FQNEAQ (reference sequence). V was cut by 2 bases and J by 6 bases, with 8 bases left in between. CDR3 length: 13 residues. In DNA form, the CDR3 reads TGTGCCAGCAGCTTAAGAGGGGGCAATGAGCAGTTCTTC. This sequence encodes CASSLRGGNEQFF.

The CDR3 is CASSLVSSSYNEQFF. CDR3 DNA sequence: TGTGCCAGCAGCTTAGTGTCTAGCTCCTACAATGAGCAGTTCTTC. The rearrangement uses TRBV7-8 and TRBJ2-1; D gene ambiguous. This CDR3 is built from 15 residues. The V gene's germline CDR1 is SGHVS and CDR2 FQNEAQ. The germline V and J ends were trimmed by 1 base and 0 bases, with 7 bases remaining between them.

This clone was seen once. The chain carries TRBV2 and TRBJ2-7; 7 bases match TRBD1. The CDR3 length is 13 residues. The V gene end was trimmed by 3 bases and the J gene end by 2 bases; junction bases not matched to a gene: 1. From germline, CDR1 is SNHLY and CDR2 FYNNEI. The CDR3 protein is CASSEGQTYEQYF. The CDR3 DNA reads TGTGCCAGCAGTGAGGGACAGACCTACGAGCAGTACTTC.

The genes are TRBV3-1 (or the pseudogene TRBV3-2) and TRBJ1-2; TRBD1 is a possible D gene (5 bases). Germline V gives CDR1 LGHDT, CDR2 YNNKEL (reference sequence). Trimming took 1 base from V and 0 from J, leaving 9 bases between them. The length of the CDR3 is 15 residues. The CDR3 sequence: CASSQGAGPNYGYTF. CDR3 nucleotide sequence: TGTGCCAGCAGCCAAGGGGCAGGGCCTAACTATGGCTACACCTTC.

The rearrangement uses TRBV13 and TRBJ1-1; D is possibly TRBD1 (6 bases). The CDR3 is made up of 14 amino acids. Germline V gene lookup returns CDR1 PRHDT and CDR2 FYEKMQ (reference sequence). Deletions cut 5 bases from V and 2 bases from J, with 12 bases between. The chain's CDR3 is CASSGNRVNTEAFF. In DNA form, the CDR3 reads TGTGCCAGCAGCGGGAACAGGGTCAACACTGAAGCTTTCTTT.

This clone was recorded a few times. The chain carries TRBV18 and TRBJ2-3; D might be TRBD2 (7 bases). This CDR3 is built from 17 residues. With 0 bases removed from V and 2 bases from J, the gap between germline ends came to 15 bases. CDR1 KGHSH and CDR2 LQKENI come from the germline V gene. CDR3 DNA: TGTGCCAGCTCACCACCGAGCGGGACAACTTCCACAGATACGCAGTATTTT. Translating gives CASSPPSGTTSTDTQYF.

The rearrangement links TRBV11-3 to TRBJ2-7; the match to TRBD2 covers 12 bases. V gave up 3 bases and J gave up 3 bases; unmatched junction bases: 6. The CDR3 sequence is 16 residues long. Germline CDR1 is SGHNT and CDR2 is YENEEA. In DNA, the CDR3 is TGTGCCAGCAGCTTGATACTAGCGGGAGGTGTCTACGAGCAGTACTTC. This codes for CASSLILAGGVYEQYF.

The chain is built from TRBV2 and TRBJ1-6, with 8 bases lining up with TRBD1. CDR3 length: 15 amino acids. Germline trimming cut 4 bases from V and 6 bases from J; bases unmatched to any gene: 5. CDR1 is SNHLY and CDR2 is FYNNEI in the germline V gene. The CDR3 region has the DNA TGTGCCAGCAGTGCGGACAGGGTAGCTAATTCACCCCTCCACTTT. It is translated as CASSADRVANSPLHF. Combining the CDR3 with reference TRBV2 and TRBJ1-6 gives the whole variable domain EPEVTQTPSHQVTQMGQEVILRCVPISNHLYFYWYRQILGQKVEFLVSFYNNEISEKSEIFDDQFSVERPDGSNFTLKIRSTKLEDSAMYFCASSADRVANSPLHFGNGTRLTVT.